What follows are 28 T cell receptor beta chains derived from one specimen sequenced in a study of cytomegalovirus exposure and HLA in healthy donors. Primers included in the PCR were 60 Vbeta and 13 Jbeta primers. Libraries were prepared by immunoSEQ multiplex PCR; TCRdb keeps only in-frame clonotypes and omits some of them. The sample consists of approximately 120,000 clones, under 90% of them appearing once. Sequencing was carried out using PBMCs. These receptors all come from a woman in her 40s in good health and CMV-seropositive.

The chain links TRBV19 to TRBJ2-7, with TRBD1 matching 9 bases. This CDR3 is built from 15 residues. Germline V CDR1 and CDR2: LNHDA, SQIVND (reference sequence). The J segment lost 2 bases and the V segment lost 8 bases, leaving 10 bases of the junction unmatched. This CDR3 reads CASGPTTGGTYEQYF. The CDR3, as DNA: TGTGCCAGTGGCCCAACGACAGGGGGTACCTACGAGCAGTACTTC. Combining the CDR3 with reference TRBV19 and TRBJ2-7 gives the whole variable domain DGGITQSPKYLFRKEGQNVTLSCEQNLNHDAMYWYRQDPGQGLRLIYYSQIVNDFQKGDIAEGYSVSREKKESFPLTVTSAQKNPTAFYLCASGPTTGGTYEQYFGPGTRLTVT.

The genes are TRBV25-1 and TRBJ2-1; 8 nucleotides line up with TRBD1. V lost 2 bases and J lost 6; bases outside the gene matches: 6. The CDR3 extends over 15 amino acids. CDR1 is MGHDK, CDR2 SYGVNS, per germline. CDR3 protein: CASSEAGGAGNEQFF. CDR3 bases: TGTGCCAGCAGTGAAGCAGGGGGCGCGGGCAATGAGCAGTTCTTC.

The chain recombines TRBV7-2 with TRBJ2-5, with TRBD1 as a possible D gene (6 bases). The CDR3 totals 13 residues. Germline V gene sequence: CDR1 SGHTA, CDR2 FQGNSA. Trimming left V 8 bases short and J 1 base short, with 11 bases between. The CDR3 protein is CASAPGVQETQYF. The CDR3 bases are TGTGCCAGCGCACCAGGGGTCCAAGAGACCCAGTACTTC. Filled out from reference TRBV7-2 and TRBJ2-5, the complete variable domain reads GAGVSQSPSNKVTEKGKDVELRCDPISGHTALYWYRQSLGQGLEFLIYFQGNSAPDKSGLPSDRFSAERTGGSVSTLTIQRTQQEDSAVYLCASAPGVQETQYFGPGTRLLVL.

J is TRBJ1-2 and V is TRBV13; D call uncertain. Germline V gives CDR1 PRHDT, CDR2 FYEKMQ (reference sequence). The CDR3 sequence is 15 residues long. Deletions cut 4 bases from V and 5 bases from J, with 17 bases between. CDR3 DNA sequence: TGTGCCAGCAGCTCTCAACTCCGGGAGAGATATGGCTACACCTTC. Residues: CASSSQLRERYGYTF.

The rearrangement links TRBV27 to TRBJ1-3; TRBD1 matches 9 bases. CDR3 length: 15 amino acids. V was clipped by 5 bases and J by 3 bases; unmatched bases: 5. Germline loops: CDR1 MNHEY, CDR2 SMNVEV (reference sequence). The CDR3 nucleotides are TGTGCCAGCAGTCCCGGGACAGGGAATGGAAACACCATATATTTT. Its translation is CASSPGTGNGNTIYF.

The chain links TRBV29-1 to TRBJ1-5; 9 nucleotides match TRBD1. After removal of 4 bases from V and 1 base from J, the junction contained 5 bases not matched to a gene. The germline V gene encodes CDR1 SQVTM and CDR2 ANQGSEA. The CDR3 is 15 amino acids. Here the CDR3 DNA reads TGCAGCGTTGTTACAGGGGGCTCGAGCAATCAGCCCCAGCATTTT. Its translation is CSVVTGGSSNQPQHF.

CDR3 amino acids: CASSYSGGYSYNEQFF. The CDR3 DNA reads TGTGCCAGCAGTTACTCTGGCGGGTACTCCTACAATGAGCAGTTCTTC. The V and J genes are TRBV6-5 and TRBJ2-1; possible D gene TRBD2, 5 bases. Trimming shortened V by 0 bases and J by 0 bases, and 9 bases separated the two germline ends. Per the germline V gene, CDR1 is MNHEY and CDR2 is SVGAGI. The CDR3 extends over 16 amino acids.

The rearrangement links TRBV4-1 to TRBJ2-7, with TRBD2 matching over 9 bases. Per germline, CDR1 MGHRA and CDR2 YSYEKL. The CDR3 consists of 17 residues. The V and J ends lost 0 bases and 4 bases, in that order; junction bases with no gene match: 10. The CDR3 coding sequence is TGCGCCAGCAGCCAAGATGGGCCGGGACTAGCAGAATACGAGCAGTACTTC. This gives the protein CASSQDGPGLAEYEQYF.

The chain links TRBV7-6 to TRBJ1-2, with a weak D call TRBD1 (6 bases). Between the trimmed V and J ends, which lost 4 bases and 2 bases, there was a span of 11 bases. The CDR3 totals 14 residues. The V gene's germline CDR1 is SGHVS and CDR2 FNYEAQ. CDR3 residues: CASSSDSSNYGYTF. As DNA, the CDR3 is TGTGCCAGCAGCTCGGACAGCTCCAACTATGGCTACACCTTC.

The sample holds a few counts of this clone. The V gene is TRBV30, the J gene TRBJ1-5, with D possibly matching TRBD1 (6 bases). Germline CDR1 and CDR2: GTSNPN and SVGIG (reference sequence). This CDR3 spans 16 amino acids. V was shortened by 0 bases and J by 2 bases, with 14 bases between the two germline ends. CDR3 coding DNA: TGTGCCTGGAGTGTAGCAGGGGATCGCGGCAATCAGCCCCAGCATTTT. Its protein is CAWSVAGDRGNQPQHF.

The genes are TRBV4-1 and TRBJ1-2, with D possibly matching TRBD1 (6 bases). The CDR3 totals 15 residues. The V gene lost 4 bases and the J gene lost 7 bases, with 19 bases spanning the gap. Germline V gene lookup returns CDR1 MGHRA and CDR2 YSYEKL. DNA of the CDR3: TGCGCCAGCAGCCCTTATTCGGACAGCTGGGTTGGCTACACCTTC. It translates to CASSPYSDSWVGYTF.

The chain carries TRBV9 and TRBJ2-7, with 8 bases lining up with TRBD2. The CDR3 is 16 residues long. With V trimmed by 4 bases and J by 0 bases, 9 bases remained unmatched. Germline V gives CDR1 SGDLS, CDR2 YYNGEE. CDR3 protein: CASSPGGGLFSYEQYF. CDR3 bases: TGTGCCAGCAGCCCGGGGGGGGGATTGTTCTCCTACGAGCAGTACTTC.

The chain recombines TRBV5-1 with TRBJ2-1; 11 bases agree with TRBD1. Germline loops: CDR1 SGHRS, CDR2 YFSETQ. The V segment lost 3 bases and the J segment 8 bases; nucleotides outside the gene matches: 4. The CDR3 is made up of 14 amino acids. The CDR3 DNA reads as TGCGCCAGCAGCTGGACAGGGGGCGAGCATGAGCAGTTCTTC. Protein: CASSWTGGEHEQFF.

The CDR3 spells CASSYRQGSYEQYF. CDR3 nucleotides: TGCGCCAGCAGCTACCGACAGGGATCCTACGAGCAGTACTTC. The V call is TRBV5-1, the J call TRBJ2-5, with 7 bases that match TRBD1. The end of the DNA is better explained by TRBJ2-7, so the J call may be wrong. CDR3 size: 14 residues. Germline V lookup: CDR1 SGHRS, CDR2 YFSETQ.

This chain connects TRBV4-3 to TRBJ1-4; the match to TRBD1 covers 8 bases. Trimming took 0 bases from V and 0 from J; bases not matched to a gene: 3. This CDR3 comprises 17 residues. Germline CDR1 reads LGHNA; CDR2 reads YSLEER. The CDR3 region has the DNA TGCGCCAGCAGCCAAGATGACAGGGGAGCAACTAATGAAAAACTGTTTTTT. Amino acid sequence: CASSQDDRGATNEKLFF.

The rearrangement uses TRBV11-3 and TRBJ1-3; the D gene is possibly TRBD1 (5 bases). This CDR3 comprises 15 residues. Looked up from germline, CDR1 is SGHNT and CDR2 is YENEEA. The germline V and J ends were trimmed by 5 bases and 4 bases, with 15 bases remaining between them. CDR3 loop: CASSKQVTPGNTIYF. The CDR3 nucleotides read TGTGCCAGCAGCAAACAGGTGACTCCCGGAAACACCATATATTTT.

J is TRBJ2-5 and V is TRBV29-1; 8 bases are shared with TRBD2. The CDR3 loop spans 12 amino acids. Trimming removed 6 bases from V and 4 bases from J; junction bases left unmatched: 4. CDR1 SQVTM and CDR2 ANQGSEA come from the germline V gene. The CDR3 is CSVHGGGETQYF. The DNA of the CDR3 is TGCAGCGTGCACGGGGGGGGAGAGACCCAGTACTTC. Complete variable domain (other parts from reference TRBV29-1 and TRBJ2-5): SAVISQKPSRDICQRGTSLTIQCQVDSQVTMMFWYRQQPGQSLTLIATANQGSEATYESGFVIDKFPISRPNLTFSTLTVSNMSPEDSSIYLCSVHGGGETQYFGPGTRLLVL.

In nucleotides, the CDR3 is TGTGCCACCAGCAGACTGCTGACTAGCGGGCCCAGGGAGACCCAGTACTTC. It yields the protein CATSRLLTSGPRETQYF. V usage is TRBV15 and J usage is TRBJ2-5; TRBD2 matches 10 bases. This CDR3 has 17 residues. The germline V gene encodes CDR1 LNHNV and CDR2 YYDKDF (reference sequence). J lost 5 bases, V lost 2 bases, and 11 bases had no gene match.

The J gene is TRBJ2-1, the V gene TRBV28; 11 bases match TRBD2. Germline-derived CDR1 and CDR2 are MDHEN and SYDVKM. This CDR3 is built from 18 residues. Losses at the gene ends were 6 bases for V and 0 bases for J; bases not matched to a gene: 10. Here the CDR3 reads CASSLRGGLADSYNEQFF. Here the CDR3 DNA reads TGTGCCAGCAGCTTACGAGGGGGACTAGCGGACTCCTACAATGAGCAGTTCTTC.

This chain uses TRBV4-3 with TRBJ2-7; 8 nucleotides line up with TRBD2. The CDR3 covers 16 residues. Per germline, CDR1 LGHNA and CDR2 YSLEER. Trimming took 1 base from V and 4 from J; bases not matched to a gene: 9. CDR3 residues: CASSQVYQRESYEQYF. CDR3 DNA: TGCGCCAGCAGCCAAGTATACCAGCGGGAGTCTTACGAGCAGTACTTC.

The chain has TRBV6-4 and TRBJ1-2, with a possible D match to TRBD1 (5 bases). The V gene lost 0 bases and the J gene lost 5 bases, with 16 bases spanning the gap. The CDR3 spans 16 residues. Per germline, CDR1 MRHNA and CDR2 SNTAGT. DNA of the CDR3: TGTGCCAGCAGTGACTCGGCAGGGTCCCCCGATTATGGCTACACCTTC. It codes for CASSDSAGSPDYGYTF.

V and J are TRBV11-3 and TRBJ2-7, with TRBD2 identical over 7 bases. The germline V gene has CDR1 SGHNT and CDR2 YENEEA. This CDR3 spans 16 amino acids. V was pared by 0 bases and J by 2 bases, with 7 bases of the junction left unmatched. CDR3 DNA: TGTGCCAGCAGCTTAGATACGGCGGGGGACCCCTACGAGCAGTACTTC. It codes for CASSLDTAGDPYEQYF.

The chain joins TRBV9 to TRBJ2-2; weak D call: TRBD1 (5 bases). The length of the CDR3 is 13 residues. Trimming pared 3 bases from V and 6 bases from J, leaving 9 bases between. Germline CDR1 is SGDLS and CDR2 is YYNGEE. CDR3 in amino acids: CASSGQSPGELFF. As DNA, the CDR3 is TGTGCCAGCAGCGGACAGTCCCCCGGGGAGCTGTTTTTT.

The chain has TRBV14 and TRBJ2-1; D gene ambiguous. Trimming took off 1 base at V and 8 bases at J, with 12 bases between the two ends. The CDR3 has 14 residues. Per germline, CDR1 SGHDN and CDR2 FVKESK. Written as DNA, the CDR3 is TGTGCCAGCAGCCAAGTTTCGCGCGTTGATGAGCAGTTCTTC. Protein: CASSQVSRVDEQFF.

V is TRBV7-6 and J is TRBJ1-1; D is perhaps TRBD1 (5 bases). The germline V gene has CDR1 SGHVS and CDR2 FNYEAQ. The CDR3 is 13 amino acids. Trimming stripped 4 bases from V and 8 bases from J, with 14 bases between. CDR3 sequence reads: CASSSIKGQEAFF. The CDR3 bases are TGTGCCAGCAGCTCCATCAAGGGGCAGGAAGCTTTCTTT.

This clone showed up just once. Its ends do not fully match the called genes, so a read error is possible. J is TRBJ2-1 and V is TRBV7-9; D may be TRBD1 (5 bases). Germline assignment: CDR1 SEHNR and CDR2 FQNEAQ (reference sequence). CDR3 length equals 11 residues. In DNA, the CDR3 is TGTGCCAGCAGCTTAGACGCAGGGCGGATCTTC. Protein product: CASSLDAGRIF. The complete variable domain, with remaining parts taken from reference TRBV7-9 and TRBJ2-1, reads DTGVSQNPRHKITKRGQNVTFRCDPISEHNRLYWYRQTLGQGPEFLTYFQNEAQLEKSRLLSDRFSAERPKGSFSTLEIQRTEQGDSAMYLCASSLDAGRIFGPGTRLTVL.

V and J are TRBV27 and TRBJ1-1; tentatively, D is TRBD1 (6 bases). The CDR3 is 14 amino acids. CDR1 MNHEY and CDR2 SMNVEV come from the germline V gene (reference sequence). V was clipped by 5 bases and J by 4 bases, with 14 bases between them. The CDR3 nucleotides read TGTGCCAGCAGTCCAACAACAGGGACCACTGAAGCTTTCTTT. Translated: CASSPTTGTTEAFF.

The rearrangement links TRBV5-6 to TRBJ2-7; 9 bases align to TRBD1. The CDR3 is made up of 14 amino acids. The germline V gene encodes CDR1 SGHDT and CDR2 YYEEEE. Trimming cost V 4 bases and J 1 base; bases outside gene matches: 3. DNA for the CDR3: TGTGCCAGCAGCCCCGGGACAGGGTCCTACGAGCAGTACTTC. Protein sequence: CASSPGTGSYEQYF.